This TCR beta chain was retrieved from a study of cytomegalovirus exposure and HLA in healthy donors. Points from the study as a whole: Links to common viral pathogens appeared, in a later analysis, for several of the most significant clusters. TCR beta V segments were, for the most part, productive about 87% or about 30% of the time in an earlier analysis. Exclusion applied to some V segments, including TRBV6-2 and TRBV6-3, as they were indistinguishable.

Comments on this clone: Its specificity is unknown.

CDR3 length: 11 residues. Trimming took off 3 bases at V and 8 bases at J, with 8 bases between the two ends. Germline-derived CDR1 and CDR2 are SGHNT and YYREEE (reference sequence). The PCR employed 60 Vbeta primers together with 13 Jbeta primers. Sequencing used immunoSEQ multiplex PCR; TCRdb keeps in-frame clones, though not all of them. The sample has 150,000 to 200,000 clones, 70% seen once. Though nominally healthy at sampling, donors likely had unrecorded immune exposures. The receptor comes from a man aged 18 to 29 in good health and CMV-seropositive. Specimen: PBMCs. The chain is built from TRBV5-4 and TRBJ1-1; the D is unclear. The DNA for the CDR3 is TGTGCCAGCAGCTCTTCGTTCGAAGCTTTCTTT. Its translation is CASSSSFEAFF.